Listed below are T cell receptor beta chains from one sample, sequenced in a study of siplizumab effects on memory and regulatory T cells. Profiling relied on immunoSEQ multiplex PCR, and the TCRdb table lists in-frame clones only, not all of them. The repertoire holds approximately 100,000 clones, about 91% seen once, with roughly 2.7% in the top ten. The sample was CD4+ T cells sorted from blood. Every receptor here comes from a human donor in good health. Some clones in this sample may be carry-over from other donors' samples. The CDR3 runs from the conserved cysteine through the conserved F or W. The D gene is left open where the match is weak. Size is stated for part of the rows, as once, few or many counts, or as a class when the clone is expanded.

>TRBD1|TRBV7-7|TRBJ2-2|NA
CASSLGGQRSGELFF
TGTGCTAGCAGCTTAGGGGGACAGCGATCCGGGGAGCTGTTTTTT
>TRBD1|TRBV30|TRBJ2-5|NA
CAWSRQGSETQYF
TGTGCCTGGAGCCGACAGGGGTCGGAGACCCAGTACTTC
>TRBD1|TRBV10-3|TRBJ1-4|NA
CAIRGDRNEKLFF
TGTGCCATCCGGGGGGACAGGAATGAAAAACTGTTTTTT
>NA|TRBV5-4|TRBJ1-2|NA
CASSSGGANYGYTF
TGTGCCAGCAGCTCGGGAGGGGCCAACTATGGCTACACCTTC
>NA|TRBV5-4|TRBJ1-2|NA
CASSRWGLTGGYGYTF
TGTGCCAGCAGCCGATGGGGGCTTACGGGTGGCTATGGCTACACCTTC
>NA|TRBV18|TRBJ1-6|once
CASSPADRDNSPLHF
TGTGCCAGCTCACCGGCGGACAGAGATAATTCACCCCTCCACTTT
>NA|TRBV7-9|TRBJ2-5|NA
CASSFTGGETQYF
TGTGCCAGCAGCTTCACAGGAGGAGAGACCCAGTACTTC
>NA|TRBV6-1|TRBJ2-5|NA
CASSGDKQETQYF
TGTGCCAGCAGCGGGGACAAGCAAGAGACCCAGTACTTC
>NA|TRBV18|TRBJ2-1|NA
CASSPATRIFGEQFF
TGTGCCAGCTCACCAGCTACCCGGATCTTTGGTGAGCAGTTCTTC
>TRBD1|TRBV10-2|TRBJ1-1|NA
CASSDSRQGMNTEAFF
TGCGCCAGCAGTGACTCCCGACAGGGGATGAACACTGAAGCTTTCTTT
>NA|TRBV5-4|TRBJ1-5|NA
CASSLGRGENQPQHF
TGTGCCAGCAGCTTGGGCAGGGGTGAGAATCAGCCCCAGCATTTT
>TRBD1|TRBV5-1|TRBJ1-5|NA
CASSPWTGSNQPQHF
TGCGCCAGCAGCCCCTGGACAGGGAGCAATCAGCCCCAGCATTTT
>TRBD2|TRBV9|TRBJ2-7|NA
CASSVAGRGEQYF
TGTGCCAGCAGCGTAGCTGGGAGGGGCGAGCAGTACTTC
>NA|TRBV5-1|TRBJ2-7|NA
CASTHGVGSYEQYF
TGCGCCAGCACTCACGGGGTAGGATCCTACGAGCAGTACTTC
>NA|TRBV5-4|TRBJ2-1|NA
CASSSGGASEEQFF
TGTGCCAGCAGCTCTGGGGGGGCTTCGGAGGAGCAGTTCTTC
>TRBD1|TRBV29-1|TRBJ1-2|NA
CSVGQGAYGYTF
TGCAGCGTTGGACAGGGAGCATATGGCTACACCTTC
>TRBD2|TRBV27|TRBJ2-3|NA
CASSRLAGVPDTQYF
TGTGCCAGCAGTCGACTAGCGGGAGTTCCAGATACGCAGTATTTT
>TRBD1|TRBV9|TRBJ2-7|NA
CASSVGGQGVYEQYF
TGTGCCAGCAGCGTAGGGGGACAGGGGGTCTACGAGCAGTACTTC
>TRBD1|TRBV19|TRBJ1-4|NA
CASSLKGAGVNEKLFF
TGTGCCAGCTCCCTTAAGGGGGCAGGCGTAAATGAAAAACTGTTTTTT
>NA|TRBV4-2|TRBJ1-1|NA
CASSQEREDAFF
TGTGCCAGCAGCCAAGAAAGGGAGGATGCTTTCTTT
>TRBD2|TRBV5-1|TRBJ2-5|NA
CASSDAGGQETQYF
TGCGCCAGCAGCGACGCGGGAGGGCAAGAGACCCAGTACTTC
>NA|TRBV19|TRBJ1-3|NA
CASSPGGPSSGNTIYF
TGTGCCAGTAGTCCCGGGGGCCCAAGCTCTGGAAACACCATATATTTT
>TRBD2|TRBV6-5|TRBJ2-3|NA
CASRASGATDTQYF
TGTGCCAGCAGGGCTAGCGGAGCCACAGATACGCAGTATTTT
>NA|TRBV28|TRBJ1-5|NA
CASSFPTILRGSNQPQHF
TGTGCCAGCAGTTTCCCAACTATCCTCAGGGGTAGCAATCAGCCCCAGCATTTT
>NA|TRBV10-3|TRBJ1-2|few
CAISGSGQGRVRGYTF
TGTGCCATCAGTGGATCGGGTCAGGGGAGAGTTCGTGGCTACACCTTC
>TRBD2|TRBV10-2|TRBJ2-1|NA
CASSESGLAGGNSYNEQFF
TGCGCCAGCAGTGAGTCCGGTCTAGCGGGAGGGAACTCCTACAATGAGCAGTTCTTC
>TRBD2|TRBV5-6|TRBJ2-3|NA
CASSLAGRSTDTQYF
TGTGCCAGCAGCTTGGCCGGGAGGAGCACAGATACGCAGTATTTT
>TRBD2|TRBV7-2|TRBJ2-7|NA
CASSRLAPYEQYF
TGTGCCAGCAGCCGACTAGCGCCATACGAGCAGTACTTC
>TRBD2|TRBV14|TRBJ2-1|few
CASSQVASGRAAQFF
TGTGCCAGCAGCCAGGTTGCTAGCGGGAGGGCCGCGCAGTTCTTC
>TRBD1|TRBV29-1|TRBJ2-1|once
CSVVRGRGGNEQFF
TGCAGCGTTGTCAGGGGGAGAGGCGGGAATGAGCAGTTCTTC